This TCR beta chain is from a study of T-cell memory formation after mild COVID-19. TCRdb re-called the 5' RACE reads through MiXCR, storing one row per CDR3 protein. The sample includes over 55,000 distinct CDR3 sequences, around 9.5% of them seen just once. The J segment lost 6 bases and the V segment lost 5 bases, leaving 7 bases of the junction unmatched. The CDR3 runs 13 residues. This clonotype showed up many times. Antigen unknown. Notes on the study in general: Shrinking CD4+ clones resided mostly in CM and EM, and CD8+ ones in EMRA. CD4+ bias marked clones expanding day 15 to 37, unlike balanced contracting clones.

The origin of this receptor is a young man who had mild COVID-19 (a few samples of this study predate the infection). Cell type and time point are not known. The gene calls are TRBV12-3 or TRBV12-4 and TRBJ2-7; 7 bases fit TRBD1. The specimen was PBMCs or a T cell subset sorted from them (not recorded which). In DNA, the CDR3 is TGTGCCAGCAGTCTGGGGACAGAGGCCGAGCAGTACGTC. Its protein product is CASSLGTEAEQYV.